This T cell receptor beta chain was sequenced during a study of OX40 agonist ivuxolimab in advanced cancers. The overall study: Partial responses occurred in three patients (one hepatocellular carcinoma, two cutaneous melanoma). General study findings and limits: Expanded clones belonging to CD8+ T cells outnumbered, on average, those of CD4+.

With respect to this clone: Antigen unknown.

Assay: immunoSEQ multiplex PCR; the TCRdb copy retains only in-frame clones and omits some. The data contain around 56,000 clones, 88% of them singletons. The source of this sequence is an adult with an advanced solid tumor such as melanoma, head and neck, liver or kidney cancer. The starting material was CD4+ or CD8+ T cells sorted from blood, obtained in a trial of the OX40 agonist ivuxolimab.

DNA for the CDR3: TGCAGCGACCGGGACAGGGCAAAGGGGGAGCTGTTTTTT. It is translated as CSDRDRAKGELFF. V usage is TRBV29-1 and J usage is TRBJ2-2, with 9 nucleotides matching TRBD1. The CDR3 spans 13 residues. Germline V gene sequence: CDR1 SQVTM, CDR2 ANQGSEA. Unmatched junction bases numbered 8, after V lost 7 bases and J lost 8 bases.